The subject of this entry is one T cell receptor beta chain. The antigen is unknown. Germline CDR1 is KGHSH and CDR2 is LQKENI. The CDR3 is 13 amino acids. V lost 2 bases and J 0 bases, leaving 4 bases between the germline ends. The source of the sample is a study of T cell responses to AZD1222 COVID-19 vaccine. Study-wide background: Pooling of second doses given at about 4 or about 12 weeks was done. Study findings and constraints: Spike-wide vaccine-associated CD4 TCRs dominated at 160-218 and 743-854. Among the donors, most were white British and more were female, and clonal diversity was possibly underestimated.

The protocol was immunoSEQ multiplex PCR, while the TCRdb copy is restricted to in-frame clones and leaves out a portion. The sample includes some 100,000 clones, around 90% of them seen just once. The sequence derives from an adult in good health. The rearrangement links TRBV18 to TRBJ1-2, with D unresolved. The sample here was peripheral blood, taken on day 0 of AZD1222 vaccination. The CDR3 protein is CASSPFPNYGYTF. CDR3 sequence (DNA): TGTGCCAGCTCACCATTCCCTAACTATGGCTACACCTTC. Combining the CDR3 with reference TRBV18 and TRBJ1-2 gives the whole variable domain NAGVMQNPRHLVRRRGQEARLRCSPMKGHSHVYWYRQLPEEGLKFMVYLQKENIIDESGMPKERFSAEFPKEGPSILRIQQVVRGDSAAYFCASSPFPNYGYTFGSGTRLTVV.